The 17 T cell receptor beta chains in this list originate from one sample, sequenced in a study of spatial heterogeneity in lung cancer. Regarding the study as a whole: Mutation counts in tumors were tracked by counts of expanded intratumoral alpha and beta TCRs.

This sample's time point: sample taken at primary tumor resection. TCRdb fed the 5' RACE reads into MiXCR, producing one record per CDR3 protein. Of around 9,000 distinct CDR3 sequences in the sample, roughly 6% are singletons; the top ten hold 25% to 30%. Their antigens remain unidentified. The sample was lung tumor tissue, taken at surgery. These TCRs come from a male donor with early-stage non-small cell lung cancer.

This clonotype was recorded many times. The V and J genes are TRBV12-3 or TRBV12-4 and TRBJ1-5; D uncertain. Trimming removed 3 bases at V and 8 bases at J, with 11 bases between. This CDR3 spans 13 amino acids. For the CDR3, the DNA is TGTGCCAGCAGTTTTGGGGTCAAGGAGCCCCAGCATTTT. This codes for CASSFGVKEPQHF.

This clonotype has a count of ten or more. The chain links TRBV6-5 to TRBJ1-5; 10 bases agree with TRBD1. Germline V gene lookup returns CDR1 MNHEY and CDR2 SVGAGI. After removal of 2 bases from V and 0 bases from J, the junction contained 7 bases not matched to a gene. This CDR3 is built from 18 residues. CDR3 amino acids: CASSYPDRGDDSNQPQHF. The CDR3 region has the DNA TGTGCCAGCAGTTACCCGGACAGGGGGGACGATAGCAATCAGCCCCAGCATTTT.

This chain links TRBV7-2 with TRBJ2-3; 13 bases are a match to TRBD2. CDR3 size: 15 residues. Germline lookup yields CDR1 SGHTA and CDR2 FQGNSA. The V and J ends lost 5 bases and 5 bases, in that order; junction bases with no gene match: 4. The CDR3 region is CASSRGLAGKDTQYF. CDR3 nucleotide sequence: TGTGCCAGCAGCCGGGGACTAGCGGGGAAAGATACGCAGTATTTT.

This clonotype was counted many times. The J gene is TRBJ1-6, the V gene TRBV7-9; D is perhaps TRBD1 (5 bases). CDR1 SEHNR and CDR2 FQNEAQ come from the germline V gene (reference sequence). The CDR3 has 16 residues. The ends were cut back, 5 bases at V and 4 bases at J, with 15 bases in the middle. CDR3 loop: CASSLGAGRYNSPLHF. The CDR3 region has the DNA TGTGCCAGCAGCCTAGGGGCGGGGAGATATAATTCACCCCTCCACTTT.

This clonotype has at least ten counts. The V call is TRBV5-6, the J call TRBJ1-4; possible D gene TRBD1, 5 bases. The CDR3 spans 12 residues. The germline gives CDR1 SGHDT, CDR2 YYEEEE. Deletions cut 4 bases from V and 6 bases from J, with 7 bases between. CDR3 DNA: TGTGCCAGCAGCGGGACGGATGAAAAACTGTTTTTT. It yields the protein CASSGTDEKLFF.

The sample holds many counts of this clonotype. The V call is TRBV7-9, the J call TRBJ2-3, with 8 positions matching TRBD2. Germline V gene sequence: CDR1 SEHNR, CDR2 FQNEAQ (reference sequence). The CDR3 runs 15 residues. J was trimmed by 6 bases and V by 2 bases; bases with no gene match: 7. The CDR3 nucleotides read TGTGCCAGCAGCTTAAGAATTAGCGGGGTCGATACGCAGTATTTT. This codes for CASSLRISGVDTQYF.

Ten or more counts support this clonotype. The rearrangement joins TRBV7-2 to TRBJ2-5; D ambiguous. Germline V gives CDR1 SGHTA, CDR2 FQGNSA. The CDR3 has 11 residues. Trimming shortened V by 2 bases and J by 4 bases, and 2 bases separated the two germline ends. The CDR3 DNA reads TGTGCCAGCAGCTTAACAGAGACCCAGTACTTC. This gives the protein CASSLTETQYF.

The chain employs TRBV5-1 and TRBJ2-7; D call uncertain. Trimming took off 0 bases at V and 4 bases at J, with 5 bases between the two ends. The CDR3 runs 12 residues. The germline V gene encodes CDR1 SGHRS and CDR2 YFSETQ. CDR3 loop: CASSLDVYEQYF. CDR3 sequence (DNA): TGCGCCAGCAGCTTGGACGTTTACGAGCAGTACTTC.

The J gene is TRBJ1-3, the V gene TRBV11-2, with TRBD1 matching 9 bases. The CDR3 consists of 15 residues. V trimming: 5 bases; J trimming: 2 bases; junction bases outside the gene matches: 4. Germline CDR1 reads SGHAT; CDR2 reads FQNNGV. The CDR3 sequence is CASSQTGGTGNTIYF. In nucleotides, the CDR3 is TGTGCCAGCAGCCAGACAGGGGGTACTGGAAACACCATATATTTT.

With respect to this clonotype: A read error may be the cause here, since a much bigger clone is one base away. The CDR3 DNA sequence: TGCGCCAGCAGGGTTCACCCAACTAATGAAAAACTGTTTTTT. This codes for CASRVHPTNEKLFF. The J gene is TRBJ1-4, the V gene TRBV4-3; D is ambiguous. CDR3 size: 14 residues. V was cut by 6 bases and J by 0 bases, with 8 bases left in between. Germline-derived CDR1 and CDR2 are LGHNA and YSLEER.

This clonotype was observed a handful of times. The rearrangement joins TRBV25-1 to TRBJ2-2; either TRBD1 or TRBD2 may fit D (5 bases each). V lost 8 bases to trimming and J lost 5 bases, with 18 bases between them. The germline gives CDR1 MGHDK, CDR2 SYGVNS. This CDR3 is built from 15 residues. CDR3 region: CASHAHGRETGELFF. CDR3 bases: TGTGCCAGCCATGCGCATGGCAGGGAGACCGGGGAGCTGTTTTTT.

This rearrangement joins TRBV20-1 to TRBJ2-7; 15 bases map to TRBD2. The CDR3 totals 19 residues. The germline CDR1 and CDR2 sequences are DFQATT and SNEGSKA (reference sequence). V lost 6 bases to trimming and J lost 3 bases; unmatched junction nucleotides: 18. This CDR3 is CSADELPGLAGGTDYEQYF. In DNA form, the CDR3 reads TGCAGTGCCGATGAACTCCCGGGACTAGCGGGGGGAACTGACTACGAGCAGTACTTC.

This clonotype was seen more than once but under ten times. The chain joins TRBV4-2 to TRBJ2-2; the D is unclear. Germline V lookup: CDR1 LGHNA, CDR2 YNFKEQ. The CDR3 runs 15 residues. Trimming left V 0 bases short and J 6 bases short, with 11 bases between. The CDR3 reads CASSQDWDSAGELFF. The CDR3 DNA follows: TGTGCCAGCAGCCAAGATTGGGATTCCGCCGGGGAGCTGTTTTTT.

In its sample, this clonotype is medium-sized. The chain joins TRBV19 to TRBJ2-7; 9 bases are a match to TRBD1. The CDR3 is 14 amino acids. Germline trimming cut 5 bases from V and 2 bases from J; bases unmatched to any gene: 4. Germline lookup yields CDR1 LNHDA and CDR2 SQIVND (reference sequence). The CDR3 sequence is CASSPGTGTYEQYF. The CDR3 bases are TGTGCCAGTAGTCCCGGGACAGGGACCTACGAGCAGTACTTC.

This clonotype came up many times. The V gene is TRBV28, the J gene TRBJ1-5; no reliable D call. V was shortened by 4 bases and J by 3 bases, with 22 bases between the two germline ends. Germline CDR1 reads MDHEN; CDR2 reads SYDVKM. This CDR3 is built from 18 residues. The CDR3 sequence: CASSYGPGGGAYNQPQHF. The CDR3 coding sequence is TGTGCCAGCAGTTATGGCCCGGGCGGCGGCGCCTACAATCAGCCCCAGCATTTT.

This clonotype was recorded many times. This chain links TRBV5-4 with TRBJ1-4; no reliable D call. Trimming pared 4 bases from V and 4 bases from J, leaving 11 bases between. The CDR3 extends over 14 amino acids. From germline, CDR1 is SGHNT and CDR2 YYREEE (reference sequence). The CDR3 reads CASSPGRSNEKLFF. As DNA, the CDR3 is TGTGCCAGCAGCCCTGGACGGAGTAATGAAAAACTGTTTTTT.

In its sample, this clonotype was seen many times. The chain joins TRBV7-2 to TRBJ2-1; no clear D gene. The germline V and J ends were trimmed by 2 bases and 4 bases, with 9 bases remaining between them. CDR3 length: 14 residues. Germline lookup yields CDR1 SGHTA and CDR2 FQGNSA. The CDR3 DNA is TGTGCCAGCAGCTTACTGGCCGGGTACAATGAGCAGTTCTTC. Translation: CASSLLAGYNEQFF. The complete variable domain, with remaining parts taken from reference TRBV7-2 and TRBJ2-1, reads GAGVSQSPSNKVTEKGKDVELRCDPISGHTALYWYRQSLGQGLEFLIYFQGNSAPDKSGLPSDRFSAERTGGSVSTLTIQRTQQEDSAVYLCASSLLAGYNEQFFGPGTRLTVL.